This TCR beta chain came from a study of post-analysis software for immune sequencing data. Findings and caveats of the study: With TRBV5-6, TRBV5-1 and TRBV20-1 included, about 5 TRBV segments were more frequent in patients than in controls.

Trimming pared 3 bases from V and 5 bases from J, leaving 9 bases between. Germline CDR1 and CDR2: KGHDR and SFDVKD. The CDR3 runs to 13 residues. As for this clonotype: Antigen specificity is unknown.

The library was made from cDNA and included unique molecular identifiers. TCRdb re-analysed the PCR reads in MiXCR, keeping a single row per CDR3 protein. The repertoire has roughly 870,000 distinct CDR3 sequences, roughly 58% of them found once; the top ten carry 4.6%. The chain has TRBV24-1 and TRBJ2-5; D ambiguous. The sequence was collected from a girl aged 10 to 17 with multiple sclerosis. The specimen sequenced was blood. The CDR3 region has the DNA TGTGCCACCAGTGATCCGGAGTGGGAGACCCAGTACTTC. Translated, it gives CATSDPEWETQYF.